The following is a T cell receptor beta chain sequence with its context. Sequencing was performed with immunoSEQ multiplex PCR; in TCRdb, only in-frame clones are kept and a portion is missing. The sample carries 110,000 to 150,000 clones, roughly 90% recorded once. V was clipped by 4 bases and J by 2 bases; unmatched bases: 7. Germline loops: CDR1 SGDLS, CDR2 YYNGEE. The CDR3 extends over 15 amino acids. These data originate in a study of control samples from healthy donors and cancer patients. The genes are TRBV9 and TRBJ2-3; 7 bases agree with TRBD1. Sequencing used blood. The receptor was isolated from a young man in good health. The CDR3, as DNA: TGTGCCAGCAGCATAGGGACAGACCACACAGATACGCAGTATTTT. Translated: CASSIGTDHTDTQYF.